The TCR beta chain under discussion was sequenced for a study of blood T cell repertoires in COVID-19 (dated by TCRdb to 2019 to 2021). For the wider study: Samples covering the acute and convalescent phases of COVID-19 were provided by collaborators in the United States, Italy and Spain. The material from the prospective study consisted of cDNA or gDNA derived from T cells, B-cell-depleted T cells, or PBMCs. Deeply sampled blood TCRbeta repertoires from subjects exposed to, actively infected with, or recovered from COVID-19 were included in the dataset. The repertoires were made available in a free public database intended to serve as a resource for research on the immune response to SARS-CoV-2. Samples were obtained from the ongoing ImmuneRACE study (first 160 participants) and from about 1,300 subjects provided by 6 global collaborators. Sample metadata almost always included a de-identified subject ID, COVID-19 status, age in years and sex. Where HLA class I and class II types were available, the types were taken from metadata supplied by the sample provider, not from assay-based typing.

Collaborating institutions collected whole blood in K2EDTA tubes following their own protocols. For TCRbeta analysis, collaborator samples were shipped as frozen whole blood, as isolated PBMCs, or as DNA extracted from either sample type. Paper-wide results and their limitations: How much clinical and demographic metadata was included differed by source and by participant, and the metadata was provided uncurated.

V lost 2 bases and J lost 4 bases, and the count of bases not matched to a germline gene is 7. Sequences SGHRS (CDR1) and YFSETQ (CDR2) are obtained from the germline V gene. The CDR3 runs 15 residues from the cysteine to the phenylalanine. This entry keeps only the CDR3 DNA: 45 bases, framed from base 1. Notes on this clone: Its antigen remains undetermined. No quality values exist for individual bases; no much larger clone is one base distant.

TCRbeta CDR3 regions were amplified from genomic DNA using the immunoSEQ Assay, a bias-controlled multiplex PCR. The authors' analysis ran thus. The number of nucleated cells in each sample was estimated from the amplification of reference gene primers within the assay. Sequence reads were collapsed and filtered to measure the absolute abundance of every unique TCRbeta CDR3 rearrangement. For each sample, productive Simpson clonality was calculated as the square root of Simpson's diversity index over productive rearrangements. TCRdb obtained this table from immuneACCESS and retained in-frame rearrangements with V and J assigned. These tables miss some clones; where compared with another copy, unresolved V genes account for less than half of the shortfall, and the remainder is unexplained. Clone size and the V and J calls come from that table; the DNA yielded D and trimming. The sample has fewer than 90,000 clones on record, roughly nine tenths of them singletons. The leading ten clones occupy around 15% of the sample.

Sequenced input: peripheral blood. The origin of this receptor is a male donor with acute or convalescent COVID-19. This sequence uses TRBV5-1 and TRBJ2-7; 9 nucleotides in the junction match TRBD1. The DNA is TGCGCCAGCAGCTTTGGACAGGGGACCCAATACGAGCAGTACTTC. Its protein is CASSFGQGTQYEQYF.